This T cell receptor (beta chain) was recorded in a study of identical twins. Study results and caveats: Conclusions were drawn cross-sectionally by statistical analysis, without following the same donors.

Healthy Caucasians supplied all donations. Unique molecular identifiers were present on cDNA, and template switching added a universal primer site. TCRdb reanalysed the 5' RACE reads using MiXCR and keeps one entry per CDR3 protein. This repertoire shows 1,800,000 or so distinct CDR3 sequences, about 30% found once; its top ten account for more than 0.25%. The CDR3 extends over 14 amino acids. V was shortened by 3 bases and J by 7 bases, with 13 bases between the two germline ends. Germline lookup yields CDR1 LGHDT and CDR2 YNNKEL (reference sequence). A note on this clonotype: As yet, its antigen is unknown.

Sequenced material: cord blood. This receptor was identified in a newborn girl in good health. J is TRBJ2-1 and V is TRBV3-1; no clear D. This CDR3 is CASSHNPIQNEQFF. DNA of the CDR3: TGTGCCAGCAGCCACAACCCTATACAAAATGAGCAGTTCTTC.